This record concerns one T cell receptor beta chain sequence. The target antigen is unknown. The junction departs from the called germline gene at one end, perhaps through a read error. The data belong to a study of tumor and adjacent non-tumor tissue in lung cancer. At the level of the study: Patients comprised about a dozen adenocarcinoma, a couple of squamous cell carcinoma and 1 small cell lung cancer.

No cell sorting was done before RNA was extracted from the tissue. Study results and caveats: In normal lung, the top 100 clones were significantly more dominant than in tumor. Compared with tumor, normal lung showed significantly lower TCR diversity.

CDR3 length: 13 residues. In germline, CDR1 is SQVTM, CDR2 ANQGSEA. A modified ARM-PCR protocol with three rounds of nested PCR amplified TCRbeta. TCRdb redid the calling of the multiplex PCR reads with MiXCR, one entry per CDR3 protein. The table records about 140,000 distinct CDR3 sequences, approximately 64% of them present only once. The rearrangement links TRBV29-1 to TRBJ2-1; 9 nucleotides align to TRBD2. The sequence came from a man in his fifties or sixties with small cell lung cancer. Source material: lung tumor tissue. The CDR3, as DNA: TGCTGCGTTGAAGGGGGCGGGAGGGGTGAACAGTTCTTC. It yields the protein CCVEGGGRGEQFF.